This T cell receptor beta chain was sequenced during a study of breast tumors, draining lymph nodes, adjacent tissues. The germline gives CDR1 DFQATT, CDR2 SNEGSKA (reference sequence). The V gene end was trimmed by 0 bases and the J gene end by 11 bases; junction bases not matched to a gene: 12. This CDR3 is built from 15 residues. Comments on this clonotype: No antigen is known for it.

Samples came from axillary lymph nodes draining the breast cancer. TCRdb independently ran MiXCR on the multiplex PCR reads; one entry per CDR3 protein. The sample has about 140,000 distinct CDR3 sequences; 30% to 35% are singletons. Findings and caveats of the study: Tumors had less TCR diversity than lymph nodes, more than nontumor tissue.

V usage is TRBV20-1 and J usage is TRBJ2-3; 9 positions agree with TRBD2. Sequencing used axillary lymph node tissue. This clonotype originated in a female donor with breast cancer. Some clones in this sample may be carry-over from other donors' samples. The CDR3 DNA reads TGCAGTGCTAGAGATCCGCGGGGGGGCCGACTTGAGCAGTATTTT. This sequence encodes CSARDPRGGRLEQYF.